A single sample gave rise to the 9 T cell receptor beta chains below, sequenced in a study of shared clonotypes between healthy human individuals. Produced via immunoSEQ multiplex PCR; TCRdb's table is partial and in-frame only. The sample carries over a million clones, 75% to 80% recorded once. Sequenced input: memory CD4+ T cells from PBMCs. Indicated subset: CD45RA-negative fraction. These receptors came from a man aged 18 to 35 in good health. Some clones in this sample may be carry-over from other donors' samples.

Concerning this clone: With a far larger clone one base away, a read error is the likely cause. J is TRBJ2-3 and V is TRBV7-9; D not resolved. CDR1 SEHNR and CDR2 FQNEAQ come from the germline V gene (reference sequence). V was trimmed by 2 bases and J by 0 bases, leaving 9 bases between them. The length of the CDR3 is 15 residues. CDR3 sequence (DNA): TGTGCCAGCAGCTTATTGAGGAAGAGCACAGATACGCAGTATTTT. This sequence encodes CASSLLRKSTDTQYF.

The chain carries TRBV9 and TRBJ1-4, with 7 bases that match TRBD1. Per the germline V gene, CDR1 is SGDLS and CDR2 is YYNGEE. Germline trimming cut 4 bases from V and 7 bases from J; bases unmatched to any gene: 4. This CDR3 is built from 13 residues. CDR3 sequence: CASSPQGREKLFF. The CDR3 DNA is TGTGCCAGCAGCCCACAGGGGCGTGAAAAACTGTTTTTT.

In its sample, this clone was seen once. This chain links TRBV12-5 with TRBJ1-1; a possible D gene is TRBD1 (5 bases). Germline CDR1 and CDR2: LGHNT and FRNRAP. The CDR3 consists of 14 residues. The ends were cut back, 1 base at V and 1 base at J, with 7 bases in the middle. CDR3 residues: CASGLAGRNTEAFF. The CDR3 nucleotides are TGTGCTAGTGGTTTGGCAGGGCGGAACACTGAAGCTTTCTTT.

This chain connects TRBV2 to TRBJ1-1, with 9 bases matching TRBD1. This CDR3 comprises 15 residues. The V gene's germline CDR1 is SNHLY and CDR2 FYNNEI. The V gene end was trimmed by 4 bases and the J gene end by 1 base; junction bases not matched to a gene: 4. In DNA form, the CDR3 reads TGTGCCAGCAGTGTCCTACAGGGGGCGAACACTGAAGCTTTCTTT. It codes for CASSVLQGANTEAFF.

The chain recombines TRBV27 with TRBJ2-1; TRBD2 might be the D (5 bases). Germline V gene data show CDR1 as MNHEY and CDR2 as SMNVEV (reference sequence). There are 9 residues in the CDR3. V was pared by 11 bases and J by 9 bases, with 8 bases between. For the CDR3, the DNA is TGTGCCGGAGGATTTGAGCAGTTCTTC. It translates to CAGGFEQFF.

The chain uses TRBV4-1 and TRBJ2-7; TRBD2 aligns across 9 bases. J was trimmed by 8 bases and V by 0 bases; bases with no gene match: 17. The CDR3 length is 18 residues. From germline, CDR1 is MGHRA and CDR2 YSYEKL. The CDR3 reads CASSQDLAITAGGVKQYF. In DNA, the CDR3 is TGCGCCAGCAGCCAAGATCTCGCCATTACGGCGGGGGGGGTAAAGCAGTACTTC.

The chain has TRBV25-1 and TRBJ2-4, with 7 bases that match TRBD1. This CDR3 has 17 amino acids. Per germline, CDR1 MGHDK and CDR2 SYGVNS. Losses at the gene ends were 3 bases for V and 1 base for J; bases not matched to a gene: 9. The CDR3 is CASSDRVQGEAKNIQYF. The CDR3 region has the DNA TGTGCCAGCAGTGATAGGGTTCAGGGGGAGGCCAAAAACATTCAGTACTTC.

This chain links TRBV18 with TRBJ1-2; D gene uncertain. The CDR3 is 12 residues long. Germline values: CDR1 KGHSH, CDR2 LQKENI. V gave up 4 bases and J gave up 4 bases, with 7 bases separating them. CDR3: CASSQYTYGYTF. CDR3 sequence (DNA): TGTGCCAGCTCACAGTACACCTATGGCTACACCTTC.

The chain recombines TRBV5-1 with TRBJ1-1, with D tentatively TRBD1 (5 bases). V was trimmed by 4 bases and J by 2 bases, leaving 15 bases between them. The CDR3 sequence is 15 residues long. Germline CDR1 is SGHRS and CDR2 is YFSETQ. The CDR3 region has the DNA TGCGCCAGCAGCCAAAATACCGGGACCAACACTGAAGCTTTCTTT. Translated: CASSQNTGTNTEAFF. Supplemented by reference TRBV5-1 and TRBJ1-1, the full variable domain reads KAGVTQTPRYLIKTRGQQVTLSCSPISGHRSVSWYQQTPGQGLQFLFEYFSETQRNKGNFPGRFSGRQFSNSRSEMNVSTLELGDSALYLCASSQNTGTNTEAFFGQGTRLTVV.